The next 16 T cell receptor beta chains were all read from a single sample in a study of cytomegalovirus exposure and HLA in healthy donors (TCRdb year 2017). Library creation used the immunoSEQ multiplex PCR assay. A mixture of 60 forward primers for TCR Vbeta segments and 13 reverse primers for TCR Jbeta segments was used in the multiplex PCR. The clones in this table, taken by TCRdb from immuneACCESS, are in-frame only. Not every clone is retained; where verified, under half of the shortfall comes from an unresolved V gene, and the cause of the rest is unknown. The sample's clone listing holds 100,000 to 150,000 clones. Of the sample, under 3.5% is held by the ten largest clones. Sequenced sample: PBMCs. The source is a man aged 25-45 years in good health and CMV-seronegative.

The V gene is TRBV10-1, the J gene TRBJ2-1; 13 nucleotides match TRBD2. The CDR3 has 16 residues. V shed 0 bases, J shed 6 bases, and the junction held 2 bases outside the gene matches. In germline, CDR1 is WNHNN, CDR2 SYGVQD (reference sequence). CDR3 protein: CASSESRTSGGNEQFF. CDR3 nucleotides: TGCGCCAGCAGTGAGTCCAGGACTAGCGGGGGCAATGAGCAGTTCTTC.

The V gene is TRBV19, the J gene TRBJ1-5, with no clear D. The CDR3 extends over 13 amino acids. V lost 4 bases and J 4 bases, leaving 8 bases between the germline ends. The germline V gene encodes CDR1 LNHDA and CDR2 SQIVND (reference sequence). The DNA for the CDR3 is TGTGCCAGTAGTACCTCTAAGAATCAGCCCCAGCATTTT. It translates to CASSTSKNQPQHF.

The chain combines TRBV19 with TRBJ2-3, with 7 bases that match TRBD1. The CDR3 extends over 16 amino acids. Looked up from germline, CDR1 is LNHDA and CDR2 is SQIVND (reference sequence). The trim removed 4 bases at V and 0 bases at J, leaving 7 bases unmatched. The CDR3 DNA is TGTGCCAGTAGTACGACGGGACAGCGAAGCACAGATACGCAGTATTTT. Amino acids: CASSTTGQRSTDTQYF.

CDR3 in amino acids: CAWSFQTRQGSTDTQYF. The CDR3 bases are TGTGCCTGGAGTTTTCAAACCCGACAGGGGAGCACAGATACGCAGTATTTT. The rearrangement links TRBV30 to TRBJ2-3, with 8 bases identical to TRBD1. Trimming at V came to 2 bases and at J to 0 bases, leaving 10 bases not matched to a gene. Germline V lookup: CDR1 GTSNPN, CDR2 SVGIG (reference sequence). This CDR3 has 17 amino acids.

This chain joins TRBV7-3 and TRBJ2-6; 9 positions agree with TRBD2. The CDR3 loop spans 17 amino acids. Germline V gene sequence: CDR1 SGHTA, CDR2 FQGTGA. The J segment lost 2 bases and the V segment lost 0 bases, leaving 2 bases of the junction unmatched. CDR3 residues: CASSLTSGSPGANVLTF. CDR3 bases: TGTGCCAGCAGCTTAACTAGCGGGAGTCCTGGGGCCAACGTCCTGACTTTC.

Written as DNA, the CDR3 is TGTGCCAGCTCACCAGGGTCCGGCGCTAGCGCGATAGAAGGGTACAATGAGCAGTTCTTC. Protein product: CASSPGSGASAIEGYNEQFF. The V call is TRBV18, the J call TRBJ2-1, with a weak D call TRBD2 (6 bases). The CDR3 sequence is 20 residues long. Looked up from germline, CDR1 is KGHSH and CDR2 is LQKENI. The V end was cut by 2 bases, the J end by 4 bases, with 27 bases between.

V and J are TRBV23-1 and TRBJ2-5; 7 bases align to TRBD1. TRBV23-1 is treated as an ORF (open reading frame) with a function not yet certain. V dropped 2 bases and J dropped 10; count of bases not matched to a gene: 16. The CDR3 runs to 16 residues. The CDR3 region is CASSQIPPTGPRLQYF. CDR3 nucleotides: TGCGCCAGCAGTCAAATCCCTCCGACAGGGCCCCGGCTCCAGTACTTC.

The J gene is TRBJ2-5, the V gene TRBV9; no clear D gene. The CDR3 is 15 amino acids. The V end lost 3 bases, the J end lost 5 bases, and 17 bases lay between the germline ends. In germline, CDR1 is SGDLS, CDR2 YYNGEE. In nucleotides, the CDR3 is TGTGCCAGCAGCGCCGGAAGCTTCCTCGGGGAGACCCAGTACTTC. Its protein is CASSAGSFLGETQYF.

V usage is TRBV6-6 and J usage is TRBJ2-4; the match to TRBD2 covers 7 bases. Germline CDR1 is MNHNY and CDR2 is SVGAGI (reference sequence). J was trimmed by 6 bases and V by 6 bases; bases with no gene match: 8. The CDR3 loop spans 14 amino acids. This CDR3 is CASSPSGGGNIQYF. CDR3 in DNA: TGTGCCAGCAGCCCGTCGGGAGGTGGAAACATTCAGTACTTC.

CDR3 DNA sequence: TGTGCCAGCAGCTCCCCCGGTGACTATGAGGGCTACACCTTC. The encoded protein is CASSSPGDYEGYTF. This chain uses TRBV5-4 with TRBJ1-2; no clear D gene. CDR3 size: 14 residues. The V end was cut by 3 bases, the J end by 8 bases, with 17 bases between. CDR1 and CDR2 (germline): SGHNT, YYREEE (reference sequence).

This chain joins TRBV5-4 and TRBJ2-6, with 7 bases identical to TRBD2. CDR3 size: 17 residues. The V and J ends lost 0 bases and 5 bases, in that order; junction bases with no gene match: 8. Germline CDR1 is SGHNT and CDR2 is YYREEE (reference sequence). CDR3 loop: CASSLGLAYGRANVLTF. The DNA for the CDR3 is TGTGCCAGCAGCTTGGGACTAGCCTATGGTAGGGCCAACGTCCTGACTTTC.

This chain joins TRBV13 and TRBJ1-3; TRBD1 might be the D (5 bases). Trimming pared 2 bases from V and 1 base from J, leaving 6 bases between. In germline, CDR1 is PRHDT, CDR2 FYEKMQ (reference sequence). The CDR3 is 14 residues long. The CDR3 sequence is CASSLRGSGNTIYF. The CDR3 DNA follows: TGTGCCAGCAGCTTAAGGGGTTCTGGAAACACCATATATTTT.

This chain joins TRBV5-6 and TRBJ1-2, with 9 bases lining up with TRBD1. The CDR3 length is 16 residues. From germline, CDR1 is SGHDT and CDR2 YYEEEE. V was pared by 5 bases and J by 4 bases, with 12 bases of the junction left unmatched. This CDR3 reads CASSSTNRGRVYGYTF. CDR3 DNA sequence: TGTGCCAGCAGTTCGACTAACAGGGGGCGAGTCTATGGCTACACCTTC. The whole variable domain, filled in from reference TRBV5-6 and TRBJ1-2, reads DAGVTQSPTHLIKTRGQQVTLRCSPKSGHDTVSWYQQALGQGPQFIFQYYEEEERQRGNFPDRFSGHQFPNYSSELNVNALLLGDSALYLCASSSTNRGRVYGYTFGSGTRLTVV.

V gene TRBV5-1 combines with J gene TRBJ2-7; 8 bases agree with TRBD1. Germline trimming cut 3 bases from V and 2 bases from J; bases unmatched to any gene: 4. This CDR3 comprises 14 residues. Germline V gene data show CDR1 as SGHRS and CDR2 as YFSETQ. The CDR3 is CASSSGTGPYEQYF. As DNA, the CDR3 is TGCGCCAGCAGCTCCGGGACAGGACCCTACGAGCAGTACTTC.

In DNA form, the CDR3 reads TGTGCCAGCAGCTTGGAGGAGACTAGCGGGAGTTACGAGCAGTACTTC. It codes for CASSLEETSGSYEQYF. The chain couples TRBV5-5 to TRBJ2-7; 12 bases match TRBD2. V lost 0 bases and J lost 4; bases outside the gene matches: 5. The CDR3 contains 16 residues. CDR1 SGHKS and CDR2 YYEKEE come from the germline V gene (reference sequence).

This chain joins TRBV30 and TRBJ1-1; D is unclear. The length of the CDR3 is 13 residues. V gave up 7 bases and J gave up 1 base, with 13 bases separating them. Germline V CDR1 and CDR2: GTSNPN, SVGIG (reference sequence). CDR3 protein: CASTPPGNTEAFF. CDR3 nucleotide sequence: TGTGCCTCCACACCCCCGGGGAACACTGAAGCTTTCTTT. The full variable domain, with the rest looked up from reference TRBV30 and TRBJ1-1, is SQTIHQWPATLVQPVGSPLSLECTVEGTSNPNLYWYRQAAGRGLQLLFYSVGIGQISSEVPQNLSASRPQDRQFILSSKKLLLSDSGFYLCASTPPGNTEAFFGQGTRLTVV.